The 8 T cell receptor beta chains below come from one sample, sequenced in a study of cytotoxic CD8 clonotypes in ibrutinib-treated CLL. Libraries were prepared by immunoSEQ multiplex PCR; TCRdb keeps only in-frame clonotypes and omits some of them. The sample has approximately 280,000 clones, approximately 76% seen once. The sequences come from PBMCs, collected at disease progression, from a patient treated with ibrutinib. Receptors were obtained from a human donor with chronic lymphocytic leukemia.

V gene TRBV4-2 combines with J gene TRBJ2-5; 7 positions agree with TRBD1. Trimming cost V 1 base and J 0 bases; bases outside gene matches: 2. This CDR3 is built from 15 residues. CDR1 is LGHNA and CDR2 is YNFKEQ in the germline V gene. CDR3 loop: CASSQGQGNQETQYF. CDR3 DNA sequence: TGTGCCAGCAGCCAAGGACAGGGAAACCAAGAGACCCAGTACTTC.

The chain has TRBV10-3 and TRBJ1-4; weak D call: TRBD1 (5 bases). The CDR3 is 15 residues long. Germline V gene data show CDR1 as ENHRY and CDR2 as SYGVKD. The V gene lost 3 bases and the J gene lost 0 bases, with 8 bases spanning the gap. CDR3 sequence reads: CAISDGAATNEKLFF. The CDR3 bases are TGTGCCATCAGTGATGGGGCGGCAACTAATGAAAAACTGTTTTTT.

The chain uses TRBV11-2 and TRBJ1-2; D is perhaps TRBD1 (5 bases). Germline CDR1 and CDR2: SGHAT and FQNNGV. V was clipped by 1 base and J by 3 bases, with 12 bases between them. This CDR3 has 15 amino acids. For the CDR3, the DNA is TGTGCCAGCAGCTTAGGGAGTTCGGGGCACTATGGCTACACCTTC. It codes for CASSLGSSGHYGYTF.

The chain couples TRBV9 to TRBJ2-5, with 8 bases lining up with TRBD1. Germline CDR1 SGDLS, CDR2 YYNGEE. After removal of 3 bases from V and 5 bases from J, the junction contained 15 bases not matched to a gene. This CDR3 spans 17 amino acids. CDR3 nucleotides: TGTGCCAGCAGCGGCGCCGCGGGGCAGGGGGCTAGGGAGACCCAGTACTTC. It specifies CASSGAAGQGARETQYF.

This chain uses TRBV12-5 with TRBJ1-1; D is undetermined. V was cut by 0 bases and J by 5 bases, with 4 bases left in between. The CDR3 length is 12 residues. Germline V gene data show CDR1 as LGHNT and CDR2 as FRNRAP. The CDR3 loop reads CASGLVRTEAFF. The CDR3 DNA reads TGTGCTAGTGGTTTGGTACGGACTGAAGCTTTCTTT.

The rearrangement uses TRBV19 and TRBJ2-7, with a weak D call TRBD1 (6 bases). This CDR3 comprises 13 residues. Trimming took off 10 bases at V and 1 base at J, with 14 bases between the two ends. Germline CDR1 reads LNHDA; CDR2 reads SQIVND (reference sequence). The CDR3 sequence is CATNSGTSYEQYF. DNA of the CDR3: TGTGCCACTAATTCGGGGACATCCTACGAGCAGTACTTC.

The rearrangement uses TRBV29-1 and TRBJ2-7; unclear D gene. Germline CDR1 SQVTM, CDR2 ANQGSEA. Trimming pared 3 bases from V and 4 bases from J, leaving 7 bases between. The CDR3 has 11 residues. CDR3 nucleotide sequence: TGCAGCGTTGAGACACGTTACGAGCAGTACTTC. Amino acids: CSVETRYEQYF.

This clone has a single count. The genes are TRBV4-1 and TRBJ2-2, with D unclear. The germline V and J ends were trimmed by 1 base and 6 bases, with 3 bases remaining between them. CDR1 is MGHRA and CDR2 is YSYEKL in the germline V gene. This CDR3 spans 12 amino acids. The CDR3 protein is CASSQGPGELFF. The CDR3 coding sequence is TGCGCCAGCAGCCAAGGCCCCGGGGAGCTGTTTTTT.